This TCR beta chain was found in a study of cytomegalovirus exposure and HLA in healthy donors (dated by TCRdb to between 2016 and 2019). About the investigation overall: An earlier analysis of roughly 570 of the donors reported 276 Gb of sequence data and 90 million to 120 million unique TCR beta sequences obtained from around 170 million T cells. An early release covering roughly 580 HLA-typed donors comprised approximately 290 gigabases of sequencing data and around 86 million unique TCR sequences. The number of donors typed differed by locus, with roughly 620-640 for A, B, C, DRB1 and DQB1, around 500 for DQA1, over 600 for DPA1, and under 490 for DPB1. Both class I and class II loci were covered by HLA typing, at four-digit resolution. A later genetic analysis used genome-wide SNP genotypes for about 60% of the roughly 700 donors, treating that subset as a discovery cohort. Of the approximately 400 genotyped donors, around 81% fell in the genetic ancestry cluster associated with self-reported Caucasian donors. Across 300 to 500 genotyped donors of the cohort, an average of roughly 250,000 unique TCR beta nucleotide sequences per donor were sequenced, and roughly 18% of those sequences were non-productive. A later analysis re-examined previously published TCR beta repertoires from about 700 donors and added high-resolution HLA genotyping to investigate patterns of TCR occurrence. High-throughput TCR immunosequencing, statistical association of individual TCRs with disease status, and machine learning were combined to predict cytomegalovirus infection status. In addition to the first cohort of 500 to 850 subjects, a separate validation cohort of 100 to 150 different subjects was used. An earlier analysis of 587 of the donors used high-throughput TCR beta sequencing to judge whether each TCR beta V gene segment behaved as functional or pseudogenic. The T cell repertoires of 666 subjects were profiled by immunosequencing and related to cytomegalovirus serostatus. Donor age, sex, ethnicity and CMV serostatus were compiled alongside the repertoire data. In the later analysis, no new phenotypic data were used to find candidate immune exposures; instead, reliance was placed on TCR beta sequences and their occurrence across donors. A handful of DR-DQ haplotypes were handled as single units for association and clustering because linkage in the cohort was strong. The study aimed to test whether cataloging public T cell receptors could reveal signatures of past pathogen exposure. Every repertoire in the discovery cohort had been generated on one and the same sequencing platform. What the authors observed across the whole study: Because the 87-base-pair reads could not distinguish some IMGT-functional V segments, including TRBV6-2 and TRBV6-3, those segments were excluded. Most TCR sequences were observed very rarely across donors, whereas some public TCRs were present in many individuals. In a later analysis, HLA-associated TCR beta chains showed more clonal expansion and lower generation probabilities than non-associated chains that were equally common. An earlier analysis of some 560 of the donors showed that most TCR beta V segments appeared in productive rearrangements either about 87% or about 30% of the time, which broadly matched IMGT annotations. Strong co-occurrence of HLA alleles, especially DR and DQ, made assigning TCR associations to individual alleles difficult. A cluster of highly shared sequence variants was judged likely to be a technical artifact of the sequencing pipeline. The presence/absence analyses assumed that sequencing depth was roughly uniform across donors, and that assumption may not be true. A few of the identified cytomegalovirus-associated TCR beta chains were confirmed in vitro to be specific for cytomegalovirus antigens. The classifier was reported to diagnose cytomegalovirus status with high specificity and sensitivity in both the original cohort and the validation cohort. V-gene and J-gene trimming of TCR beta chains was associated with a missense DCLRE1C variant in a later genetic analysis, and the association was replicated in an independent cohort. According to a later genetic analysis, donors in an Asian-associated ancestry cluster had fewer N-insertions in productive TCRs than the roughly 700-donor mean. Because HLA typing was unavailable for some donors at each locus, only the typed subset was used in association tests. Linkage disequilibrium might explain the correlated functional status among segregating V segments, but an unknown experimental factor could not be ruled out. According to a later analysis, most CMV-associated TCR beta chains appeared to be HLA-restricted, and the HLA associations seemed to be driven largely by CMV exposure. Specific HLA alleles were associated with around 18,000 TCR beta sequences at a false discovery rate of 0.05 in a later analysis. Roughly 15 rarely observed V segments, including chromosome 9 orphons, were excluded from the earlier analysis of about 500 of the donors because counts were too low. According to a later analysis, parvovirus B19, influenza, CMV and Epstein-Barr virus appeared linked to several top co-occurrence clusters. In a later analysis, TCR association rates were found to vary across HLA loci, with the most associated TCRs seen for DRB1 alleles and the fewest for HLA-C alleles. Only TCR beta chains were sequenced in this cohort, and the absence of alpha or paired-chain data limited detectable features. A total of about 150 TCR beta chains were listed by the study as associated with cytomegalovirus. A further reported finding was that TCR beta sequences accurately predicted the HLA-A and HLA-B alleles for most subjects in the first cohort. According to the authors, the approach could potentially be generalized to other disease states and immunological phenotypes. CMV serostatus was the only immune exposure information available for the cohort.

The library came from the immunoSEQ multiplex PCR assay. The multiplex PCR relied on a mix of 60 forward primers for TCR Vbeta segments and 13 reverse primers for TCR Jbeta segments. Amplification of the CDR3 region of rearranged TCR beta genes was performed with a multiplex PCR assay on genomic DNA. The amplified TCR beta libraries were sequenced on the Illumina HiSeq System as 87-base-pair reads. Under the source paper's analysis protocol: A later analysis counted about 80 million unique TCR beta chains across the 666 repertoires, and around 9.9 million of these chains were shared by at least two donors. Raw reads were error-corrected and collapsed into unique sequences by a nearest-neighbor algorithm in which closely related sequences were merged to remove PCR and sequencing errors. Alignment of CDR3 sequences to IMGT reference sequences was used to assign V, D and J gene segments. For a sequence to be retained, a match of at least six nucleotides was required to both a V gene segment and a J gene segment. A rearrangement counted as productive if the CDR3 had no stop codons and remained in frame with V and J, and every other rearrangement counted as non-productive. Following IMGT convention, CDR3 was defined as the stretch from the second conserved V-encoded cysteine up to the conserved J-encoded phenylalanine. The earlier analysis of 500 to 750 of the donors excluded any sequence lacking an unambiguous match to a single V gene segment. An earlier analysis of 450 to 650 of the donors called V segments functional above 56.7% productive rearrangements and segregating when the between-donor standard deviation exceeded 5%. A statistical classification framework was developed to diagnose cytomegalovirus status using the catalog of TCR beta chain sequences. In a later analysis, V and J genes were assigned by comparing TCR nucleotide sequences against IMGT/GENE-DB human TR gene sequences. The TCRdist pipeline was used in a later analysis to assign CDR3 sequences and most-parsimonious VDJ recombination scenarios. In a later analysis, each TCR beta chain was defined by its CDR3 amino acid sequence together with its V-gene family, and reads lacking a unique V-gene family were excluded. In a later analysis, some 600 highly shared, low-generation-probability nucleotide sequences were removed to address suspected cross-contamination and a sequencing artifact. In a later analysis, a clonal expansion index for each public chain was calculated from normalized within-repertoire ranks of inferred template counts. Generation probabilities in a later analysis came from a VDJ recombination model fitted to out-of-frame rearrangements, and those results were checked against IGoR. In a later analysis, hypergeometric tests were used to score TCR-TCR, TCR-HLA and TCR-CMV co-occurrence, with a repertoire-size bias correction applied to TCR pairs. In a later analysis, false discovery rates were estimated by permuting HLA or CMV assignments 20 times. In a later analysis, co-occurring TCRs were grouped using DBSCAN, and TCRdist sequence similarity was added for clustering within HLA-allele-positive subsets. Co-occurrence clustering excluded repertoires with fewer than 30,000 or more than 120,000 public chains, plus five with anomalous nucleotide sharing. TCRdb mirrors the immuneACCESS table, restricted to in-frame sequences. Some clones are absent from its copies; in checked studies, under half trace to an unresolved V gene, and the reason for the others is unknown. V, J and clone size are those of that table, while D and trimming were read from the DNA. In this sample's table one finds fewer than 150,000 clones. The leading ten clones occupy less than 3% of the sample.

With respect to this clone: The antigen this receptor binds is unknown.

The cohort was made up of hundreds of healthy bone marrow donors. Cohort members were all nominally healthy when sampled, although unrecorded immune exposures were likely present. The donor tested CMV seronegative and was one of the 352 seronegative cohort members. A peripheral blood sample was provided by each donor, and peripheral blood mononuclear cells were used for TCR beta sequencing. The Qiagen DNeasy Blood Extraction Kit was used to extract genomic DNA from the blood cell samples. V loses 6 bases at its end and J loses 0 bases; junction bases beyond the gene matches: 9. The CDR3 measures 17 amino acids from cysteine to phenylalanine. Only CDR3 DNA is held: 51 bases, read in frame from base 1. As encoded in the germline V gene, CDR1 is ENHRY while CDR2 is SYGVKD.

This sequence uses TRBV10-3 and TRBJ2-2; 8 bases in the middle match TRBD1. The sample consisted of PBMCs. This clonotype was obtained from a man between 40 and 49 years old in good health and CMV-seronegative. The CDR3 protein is CAISPSGGGTNTGELFF. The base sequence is TGTGCCATCAGCCCCTCAGGGGGCGGAACGAACACCGGGGAGCTGTTTTTT.